These 8 T cell receptor beta chains share one sample of origin, sequenced in a study of control samples from healthy donors and cancer patients. TCRdb's copy holds only in-frame clones and misses some; the assay was immunoSEQ multiplex PCR. The repertoire consists of some 22,000 clones, with around four fifths occurring once and the leading ten covering 23%. Source material: PBMCs. The receptor source for this set is a man aged 55-75 years with colorectal cancer.

The rearrangement uses TRBV6-5 and TRBJ1-1, with no clear D. The ends were cut back, 5 bases at V and 6 bases at J, with 19 bases in the middle. This CDR3 has 15 residues. CDR1 is MNHEY and CDR2 is SVGAGI in the germline V gene. Here the CDR3 DNA reads TGTGCCAGCAGTCCAAAGGCCCTTGGGGTTCCTGAAGCTTTCTTT. Protein sequence: CASSPKALGVPEAFF.

The table lists this clone with a count of one. The chain uses TRBV5-6 and TRBJ2-3; 7 bases align to TRBD1. Germline trimming cut 4 bases from V and 9 bases from J; bases unmatched to any gene: 8. The CDR3 length is 13 residues. CDR1 and CDR2 from the germline V gene are SGHDT and YYEEEE. The chain's CDR3 is CASSSWDSTTQYF. The CDR3 coding sequence is TGTGCCAGCAGCAGCTGGGACAGTACGACGCAGTATTTT.

This clone was seen only once. This chain joins TRBV5-1 and TRBJ2-1; TRBD2 matches 11 bases. V lost 0 bases to trimming and J lost 4 bases; unmatched junction nucleotides: 3. This CDR3 region has 16 residues. CDR1 is SGHRS, CDR2 YFSETQ, per germline. CDR3 DNA: TGCGCCAGCAGCTTGGCGACTAGCGGGGCATACAATGAGCAGTTCTTC. The encoded protein is CASSLATSGAYNEQFF.

The V gene is TRBV5-1, the J gene TRBJ2-6; tentatively, D is TRBD1 (6 bases). The V and J ends lost 6 bases and 4 bases respectively, with 20 bases between them. CDR1 is SGHRS and CDR2 is YFSETQ in the germline V gene. This CDR3 spans 17 amino acids. The CDR3 sequence is CASKPGQGAVGANVLTF. The CDR3 nucleotides are TGCGCCAGCAAGCCGGGACAAGGTGCCGTAGGGGCCAACGTCCTGACTTTC.

This chain joins TRBV25-1 and TRBJ1-1; 10 nucleotides match TRBD1. Germline V lookup: CDR1 MGHDK, CDR2 SYGVNS. J lost 6 bases, V lost 4 bases, and 2 bases had no gene match. CDR3 length: 13 residues. CDR3 protein: CASSAGQGSEAFF. For the CDR3, the DNA is TGTGCCAGCAGTGCGGGACAGGGGTCTGAAGCTTTCTTT.

The chain joins TRBV27 to TRBJ1-1; D is possibly TRBD1 (6 bases). The CDR3 extends over 18 amino acids. The germline gives CDR1 MNHEY, CDR2 SMNVEV (reference sequence). V gave up 2 bases and J gave up 0 bases, with 19 bases separating them. CDR3 amino acids: CASSLRGGGRVMNTEAFF. As DNA, the CDR3 is TGTGCCAGCAGTTTACGTGGAGGGGGACGGGTGATGAACACTGAAGCTTTCTTT.

In this sample, this clone turned up a few times. The rearrangement joins TRBV4-1 to TRBJ2-7, with 8 nucleotides matching TRBD1. V lost 8 bases to trimming and J lost 0 bases; unmatched junction nucleotides: 6. CDR1 MGHRA and CDR2 YSYEKL come from the germline V gene. The CDR3 spans 14 residues. The DNA of the CDR3 is TGCGCCAGCTTCCAGGGGGCTCTCTCCTACGAGCAGTACTTC. Its protein is CASFQGALSYEQYF.

This clone was picked up a small number of times. The chain employs TRBV18 and TRBJ2-1, with no clear D. Germline CDR1 is KGHSH and CDR2 is LQKENI. The CDR3 is made up of 14 amino acids. V was cut by 3 bases and J by 1 base, with 7 bases left in between. CDR3 DNA sequence: TGTGCCAGCTCACCTCTGGGGTCCTACAATGAGCAGTTCTTC. It specifies CASSPLGSYNEQFF.